This T cell receptor beta chain appears in the sequencing data of a study of blood T cells in healthy people across ages (dated by TCRdb to between 2015 and 2016). Regarding the research as a whole: In model experiments, template switching captured roughly one uniquely barcoded TCR beta cDNA molecule for every two T cells. Two additional independent replicas of 1 million unique cDNA reads from the same blood draw were analyzed for two donors (one aged 18 to 30 and one aged 80 or older). The donors were split into four age groups: young (average about 15 years), middle-aged (39), aged (more than 55) and long-lived (approximately 80). To avoid experimental bias, donors of different ages were spread randomly across the sequencing lanes. To track age-related changes in TCR beta repertoire diversity, the study relied on deep sequencing normalized with unique cDNA molecular identifiers. Broader findings and caveats from the paper: The long-lived group showed more naive CD4+ T cells, fewer expanded clones and increased TCR diversity than the aged group, suggesting age selection. Observed TCR beta diversity per million T cells fell roughly linearly with age, and a significant reduction was already apparent by age around 44. Because donor CMV infection status was unknown, age-related changes in expanded clonotypes were potentially confounded. Since profiling was done on bulk unsorted PBMCs, naive and antigen-experienced compartments could not be conclusively compared. Observed TCR beta diversity correlated strongly with the percentage of naive T cells measured by flow cytometry. Estimates of total diversity from one million sequenced T cells were regarded as lower bounds and underestimates.

About this clonotype: Its antigen is currently not known. Base qualities are not recorded, but no much larger clone differs from it by a single base.

The library was obtained by 5' RACE. Sequencer: Illumina HiSeq 2500. A second about 7 to 11 cycle PCR used a sample-barcoded 5' primer and a J-beta primer mix. A template-switch 5' adaptor carrying 12 random nucleotides introduced a unique molecular identifier onto each TCR beta cDNA molecule. At least 3 million CDR3-containing paired-end reads were obtained from each sample. All of the RNA was converted into first-strand cDNA using the Mint cDNA synthesis kit, with a TRBC-specific oligonucleotide serving as the primer. All cDNA was treated with uracil-DNA glycosylase and then went through a first 18-cycle PCR with the universal primers M1SS and BC2_uni_R. The study's processing was this. Each sample was normalized by randomly selecting 1 million high-quality reads, each carrying a distinct molecular identifier. Reads sharing molecular identifiers were discarded rather than binned into consensus sequences. MiTCR, run with a Q25 quality threshold and the strictest error-elimination algorithm, handled CDR3 identification, clonotype clustering and error correction. A nonparametric unseen species model using Euler transformation provided a lower-bound estimate of total TCR beta diversity. TCRdb reprocessed the public reads (quality trimming at Q25 with fastp, clone calling with MiXCR) and kept in-frame beta chains. Every entry covers one CDR3 protein and lists the most common genes and DNA from its rows. What appears here as the V and J calls and clone size reflects TCRdb's work, not the paper's. Recorded for this sample are roughly 680,000 distinct CDR3 sequences; 40% to 65% of them occurred a single time. The ten largest clones add up to 13% of the sample.

From the cysteine through the phenylalanine, the CDR3 covers 13 amino acids. Only the CDR3 region is kept as DNA, spanning 39 bases read in frame from base 1. The germline V gene yields SGDLS for CDR1 and YYNGEE for CDR2. V is cut by 1 base and J by 6 bases, and the space between the germline ends is 10 bases. Systemically healthy Caucasian individuals from Russia, around 39 in total and aged about 6 to 95 years, were included as donors. Around 9.9 milliliters of peripheral blood were collected from each donor into EDTA-treated Vacutainer tubes. Ficoll-Paque density-gradient centrifugation was used to isolate PBMCs, with at least 7 million per sample. Trizol reagent was used to extract total RNA from the PBMCs, yielding at least 6 micrograms per sample. Naive CD45RAhigh/CD27high T cell percentages were measured by flow cytometry on a PBMC aliquot from every donor.

Here the chain combines TRBV9 and TRBJ1-1, with no confident D gene call. Sequenced input: blood. This TCR was sampled from a woman at least 80 years old in good health. In nucleotide form, the sequence is TGTGCCAGCAGCGTAAGAGGTGGGGCTGAAGCTTTCTTT. Its coded protein is CASSVRGGAEAFF.